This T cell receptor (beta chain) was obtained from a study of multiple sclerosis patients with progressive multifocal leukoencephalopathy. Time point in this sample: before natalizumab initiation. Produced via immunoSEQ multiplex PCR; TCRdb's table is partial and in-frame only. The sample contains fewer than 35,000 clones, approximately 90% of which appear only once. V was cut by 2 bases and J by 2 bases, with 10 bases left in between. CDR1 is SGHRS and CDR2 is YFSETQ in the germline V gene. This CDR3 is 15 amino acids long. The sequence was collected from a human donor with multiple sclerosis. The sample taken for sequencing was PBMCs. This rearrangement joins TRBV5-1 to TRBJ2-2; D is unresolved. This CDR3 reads CASSFGRINTGELFF. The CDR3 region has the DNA TGCGCCAGCAGCTTCGGACGGATCAACACCGGGGAGCTGTTTTTT.